The 21 T cell receptor beta chains listed next were all sequenced from one sample in a study of neoadjuvant nivolumab and ipilimumab in lung cancer (dated by TCRdb to about 2020). The library was made by the immunoSEQ multiplex PCR assay. Imported from immuneACCESS, the table was reduced by TCRdb to in-frame sequences with V and J called. These copies leave out some clones; in studies compared against another copy, an unresolved V gene accounts for under half, and the cause of the remainder is not known. This sample is represented by about 20,000 clones; roughly four fifths of them were singletons. The ten top clones hold roughly 8% of the sample. Read against the paper, the sample's time point label means: at surgical resection after neoadjuvant nivolumab +/- ipilimumab. The sample was tumor tissue, taken after neoadjuvant nivolumab, alone or with ipilimumab, at or shortly before surgery. These receptors were obtained from an adult with non-small cell lung cancer.

V usage is TRBV7-2 and J usage is TRBJ1-2; D gene unclear. Germline CDR1 SGHTA, CDR2 FQGNSA. V lost 3 bases to trimming and J lost 2 bases, with 7 bases between them. This CDR3 contains 13 residues. CDR3: CASSFGLNYGYTF. The CDR3 nucleotides are TGTGCCAGCAGCTTCGGATTGAACTATGGCTACACCTTC.

J is TRBJ2-5 and V is TRBV7-3; 9 bases are shared with TRBD2. The CDR3 runs to 14 residues. The trim removed 4 bases at V and 6 bases at J, leaving 6 bases unmatched. The germline CDR1 and CDR2 sequences are SGHTA and FQGTGA. Here the CDR3 reads CASSSQRGDQTQYF. CDR3 coding DNA: TGTGCCAGCAGCTCACAGCGGGGGGATCAGACCCAGTACTTC.

By share of the sample, this clone is medium-sized. V is TRBV4-1 and J is TRBJ2-1, with TRBD2 identical over 10 bases. Per germline, CDR1 MGHRA and CDR2 YSYEKL. CDR3 size: 15 residues. After removal of 4 bases from V and 5 bases from J, the junction contained 5 bases not matched to a gene. CDR3 region: CASSPWTSGDNEQFF. In nucleotides, the CDR3 is TGCGCCAGCAGCCCCTGGACTAGCGGAGACAATGAGCAGTTCTTC.

J is TRBJ2-7 and V is TRBV4-3; D may be TRBD2 (6 bases). The CDR3 runs 16 residues. V lost 0 bases to trimming and J lost 1 base, with 13 bases between them. In germline, CDR1 is LGHNA, CDR2 YSLEER. The CDR3 loop is CASSQDWGDGSYEQYF. In DNA, the CDR3 is TGCGCCAGCAGCCAAGATTGGGGGGACGGTTCCTACGAGCAGTACTTC.

The chain uses TRBV30 and TRBJ1-4; no definite D call. Germline CDR1 is GTSNPN and CDR2 is SVGIG (reference sequence). The CDR3 covers 15 residues. With 0 bases removed from V and 7 bases from J, the gap between germline ends came to 15 bases. The CDR3 DNA follows: TGTGCCTGGAGTGTATCTTATCGGCCCGTTGAAAAACTGTTTTTT. It specifies CAWSVSYRPVEKLFF.

This chain joins TRBV5-4 and TRBJ1-6; 9 nucleotides match TRBD1. Germline V gene lookup returns CDR1 SGHNT and CDR2 YYREEE (reference sequence). The CDR3 contains 15 residues. Trimming cost V 7 bases and J 3 bases; bases outside gene matches: 5. The CDR3 is CASSGQGSYNSPLHF. CDR3 DNA sequence: TGTGCCAGCTCGGGACAGGGAAGCTATAATTCACCCCTCCACTTT.

The rearrangement uses TRBV9 and TRBJ1-2, with TRBD1 as a possible D gene (5 bases). Germline values: CDR1 SGDLS, CDR2 YYNGEE. The CDR3 totals 15 residues. Trimming took 4 bases from V and 3 from J, leaving 16 bases between them. The CDR3: CASSLMGVTDYGYTF. CDR3 sequence (DNA): TGTGCCAGCAGCTTAATGGGGGTTACGGACTATGGCTACACCTTC.

This clone showed up just a few times. The chain couples TRBV6-4 to TRBJ1-1, with 12 bases that match TRBD1. The germline V gene encodes CDR1 MRHNA and CDR2 SNTAGT. The junction had 2 bases not matched to a gene; V was cut back by 2 bases and J by 10 bases. The CDR3 has 13 amino acids. DNA for the CDR3: TGTGCCAGCAGTGACCGGGACAGGGGGCCAGCTTTCTTT. The encoded protein is CASSDRDRGPAFF.

This chain links TRBV11-1 with TRBJ2-1; D may be TRBD1 or TRBD2 (5 bases each). Per the germline V gene, CDR1 is SGHAT and CDR2 is FQDESV (reference sequence). With 5 bases removed from V and 3 bases from J, the gap between germline ends came to 20 bases. CDR3 length: 17 residues. The CDR3 DNA reads as TGTGCCAGCAGCCGGGGCTGGGCGTTCGGGGACTACAATGAGCAGTTCTTC. It codes for CASSRGWAFGDYNEQFF.

The CDR3 DNA sequence: TGTGCCTGTCGCGGGACACCTTACACTGAAGCTTTCTTT. Amino acid sequence: CACRGTPYTEAFF. The J gene is TRBJ1-1, the V gene TRBV30; tentative D call: TRBD1 (6 bases). The CDR3 has 13 residues. The germline V and J ends were trimmed by 6 bases and 3 bases, with 14 bases remaining between them. Germline V CDR1 and CDR2: GTSNPN, SVGIG (reference sequence).

The count of this clone is one. This sequence joins TRBV27 and TRBJ1-4; TRBD1 might be the D (5 bases). CDR3 length: 17 residues. The ends were cut back, 3 bases at V and 4 bases at J, with 18 bases in the middle. Germline CDR1 is MNHEY and CDR2 is SMNVEV (reference sequence). The CDR3 sequence: CASSFSKGRAYNEKLFF. As DNA, the CDR3 is TGTGCCAGCAGTTTCTCGAAGGGGAGGGCCTATAATGAAAAACTGTTTTTT.

With respect to this clone: At one end, the junction sequence differs from germline, possibly due to a read error. The chain recombines TRBV14 with TRBJ2-7, with 12 positions matching TRBD1. This CDR3 is built from 15 residues. Germline V gene data show CDR1 as SGHDN and CDR2 as FVKESK. CDR3 in amino acids: CASSQRGGTGGTVHF. In DNA form, the CDR3 reads TGTGCCAGCAGCCAACGAGGCGGGACAGGGGGCACTGTCCACTTC.

This chain connects TRBV5-1 to TRBJ2-5; the D gene is possibly TRBD1 (6 bases). Germline V lookup: CDR1 SGHRS, CDR2 YFSETQ. The germline V and J ends were trimmed by 1 base and 5 bases, with 18 bases remaining between them. CDR3 length: 16 residues. The CDR3 loop is CASSLSTGSLTETQYF. CDR3 nucleotides: TGCGCCAGCAGCTTGAGTACAGGGAGTTTAACGGAGACCCAGTACTTC.

The V and J genes are TRBV10-3 and TRBJ1-2; TRBD1 is a possible D gene (5 bases). Trimming pared 0 bases from V and 6 bases from J, leaving 20 bases between. Germline values: CDR1 ENHRY, CDR2 SYGVKD. This CDR3 is built from 17 residues. CDR3 nucleotides: TGTGCCATCAGTGAGTCCCCCCTGGCGGGACCACGCGATGGCTACACCTTC. It codes for CAISESPLAGPRDGYTF.

This rearrangement joins TRBV5-1 to TRBJ2-1, with unresolved D. The V gene's germline CDR1 is SGHRS and CDR2 YFSETQ. The CDR3 runs 12 residues. Trimming took 2 bases from V and 13 from J, leaving 13 bases between them. CDR3 nucleotides: TGCGCCAGCAGCTTTGACCCCCCTTCCCAGTTCTTC. Protein: CASSFDPPSQFF.

The chain employs TRBV7-2 and TRBJ2-7; TRBD1 might be the D (6 bases). Trimming left V 6 bases short and J 2 bases short, with 20 bases between. The CDR3 consists of 16 residues. CDR1 SGHTA and CDR2 FQGNSA come from the germline V gene. The CDR3 DNA follows: TGTGCCAGCAGTCCCGGTCCTCCCACAGGGACCTACGAGCAGTACTTC. As protein: CASSPGPPTGTYEQYF.

The CDR3 loop reads CASSLERGTVEAFF. The CDR3 nucleotides read TGCGCCAGCAGCTTGGAAAGGGGGACAGTTGAAGCTTTCTTT. The J gene is TRBJ1-1, the V gene TRBV5-1; 7 nucleotides agree with TRBD1. The CDR3 spans 14 residues. Germline V gene sequence: CDR1 SGHRS, CDR2 YFSETQ. With V trimmed by 0 bases and J by 7 bases, 6 bases remained unmatched.

The rearrangement joins TRBV5-6 to TRBJ2-5; 9 bases are a match to TRBD1. The CDR3 is 15 residues long. Per germline, CDR1 SGHDT and CDR2 YYEEEE. The V and J ends lost 2 bases and 5 bases, in that order; junction bases with no gene match: 7. In nucleotides, the CDR3 is TGTGCCAGCAGCTTACAGGGGGCGCGAGGGGAGACCCAGTACTTC. This translates into CASSLQGARGETQYF.

This clone was seen a single time. This sequence joins TRBV7-8 and TRBJ1-5; 9 nucleotides align to TRBD1. Germline V gives CDR1 SGHVS, CDR2 FQNEAQ. CDR3 length equals 18 residues. Trimming cost V 4 bases and J 2 bases; bases outside gene matches: 12. The CDR3 region has the DNA TGTGCCAGCAGCTCCGGGACAGGGACTTTAATTGGCAATCAGCCCCAGCATTTT. This sequence encodes CASSSGTGTLIGNQPQHF.

This clone occurred once. This chain links TRBV7-2 with TRBJ1-1; D call uncertain. Trimming took 5 bases from V and 6 from J, leaving 10 bases between them. Germline V gene lookup returns CDR1 SGHTA and CDR2 FQGNSA. The CDR3 runs 12 residues. CDR3 in DNA: TGTGCCAGCAGCAGAATTGGGTCTGAAGCTTTCTTT. Translating it yields CASSRIGSEAFF. The full variable domain, completed using reference TRBV7-2 and TRBJ1-1, is GAGVSQSPSNKVTEKGKDVELRCDPISGHTALYWYRQSLGQGLEFLIYFQGNSAPDKSGLPSDRFSAERTGGSVSTLTIQRTQQEDSAVYLCASSRIGSEAFFGQGTRLTVV.

The chain is built from TRBV6-6 and TRBJ1-5, with D maybe TRBD1 (6 bases). With 6 bases removed from V and 3 bases from J, the gap between germline ends came to 12 bases. The CDR3 length is 14 residues. Germline lookup yields CDR1 MNHNY and CDR2 SVGAGI (reference sequence). The CDR3, as DNA: TGTGCCAGCAGCCTCAGGGGACACAATCAGCCCCAGCATTTT. Protein product: CASSLRGHNQPQHF.